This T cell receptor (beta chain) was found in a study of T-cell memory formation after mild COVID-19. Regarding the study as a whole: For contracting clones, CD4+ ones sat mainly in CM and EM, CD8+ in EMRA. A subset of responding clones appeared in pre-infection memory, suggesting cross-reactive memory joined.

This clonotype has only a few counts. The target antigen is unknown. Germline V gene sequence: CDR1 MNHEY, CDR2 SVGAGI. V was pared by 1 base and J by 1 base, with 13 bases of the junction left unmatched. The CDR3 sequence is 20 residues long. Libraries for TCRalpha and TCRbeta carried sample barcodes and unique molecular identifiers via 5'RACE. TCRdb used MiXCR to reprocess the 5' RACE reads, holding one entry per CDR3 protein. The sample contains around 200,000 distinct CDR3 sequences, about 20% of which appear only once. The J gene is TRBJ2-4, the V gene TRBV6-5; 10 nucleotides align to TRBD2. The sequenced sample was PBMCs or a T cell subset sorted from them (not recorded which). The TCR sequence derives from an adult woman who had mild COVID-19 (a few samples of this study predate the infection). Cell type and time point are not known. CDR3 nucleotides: TGTGCCAGCAGTTACTATACTAGAACTAGCGGGATGGAGGCCAAAAACATTCAGTACTTC. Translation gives CASSYYTRTSGMEAKNIQYF.